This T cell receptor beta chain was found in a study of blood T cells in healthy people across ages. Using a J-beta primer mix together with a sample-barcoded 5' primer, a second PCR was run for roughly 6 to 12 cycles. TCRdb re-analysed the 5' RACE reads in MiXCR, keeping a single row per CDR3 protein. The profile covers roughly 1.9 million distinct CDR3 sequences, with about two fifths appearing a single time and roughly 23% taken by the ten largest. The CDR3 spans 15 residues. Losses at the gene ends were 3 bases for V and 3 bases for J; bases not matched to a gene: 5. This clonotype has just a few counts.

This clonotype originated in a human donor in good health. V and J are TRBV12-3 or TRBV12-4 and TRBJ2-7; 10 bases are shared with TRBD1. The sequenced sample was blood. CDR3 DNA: TGTGCCAGCAGTTTCCGGACAGGGGGGTTCTACGAGCAGTACTTC. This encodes CASSFRTGGFYEQYF.